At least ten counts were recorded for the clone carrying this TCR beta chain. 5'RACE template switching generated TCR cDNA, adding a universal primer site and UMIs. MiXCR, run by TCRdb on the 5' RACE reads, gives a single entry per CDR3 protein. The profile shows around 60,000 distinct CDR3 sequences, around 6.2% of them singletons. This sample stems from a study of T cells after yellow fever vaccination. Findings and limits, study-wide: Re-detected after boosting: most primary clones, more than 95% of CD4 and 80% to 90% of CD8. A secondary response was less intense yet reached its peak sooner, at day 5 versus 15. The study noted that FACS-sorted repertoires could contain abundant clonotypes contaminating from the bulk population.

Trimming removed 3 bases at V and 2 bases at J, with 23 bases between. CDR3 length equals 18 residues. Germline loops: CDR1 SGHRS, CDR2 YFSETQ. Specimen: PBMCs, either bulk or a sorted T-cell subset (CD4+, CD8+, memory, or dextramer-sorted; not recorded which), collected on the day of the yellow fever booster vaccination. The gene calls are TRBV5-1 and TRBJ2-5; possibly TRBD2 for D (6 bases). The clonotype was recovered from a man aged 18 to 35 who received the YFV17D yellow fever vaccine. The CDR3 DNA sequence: TGCGCCAGCAGCTCGGAGGGCGACAGTGGGTACCTTCAAGAGACCCAGTACTTC. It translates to CASSSEGDSGYLQETQYF.